Following are 11 T cell receptor beta chains from one sample sequenced in a study of stem cell transplantation in POMP-related autoinflammatory disease. Clones were read by immunoSEQ multiplex PCR, and TCRdb kept only the in-frame ones, dropping some. Of some 26,000 clones in the sample, roughly 80% were seen once. Source: CD4+ T cells from PBMCs, taken before stem cell transplantation. The receptors shown here come from a human donor with POMP-related autoinflammation and immune dysregulation (PRAID).

This chain links TRBV6-1 with TRBJ2-3; possible D gene TRBD1, 6 bases. The CDR3 totals 17 residues. Germline V gene lookup returns CDR1 MNHNS and CDR2 SASEGT. The V gene lost 4 bases and the J gene lost 6 bases, with 23 bases spanning the gap. The CDR3 region is CASSVVPGTRILDTQYF. Here the CDR3 DNA reads TGTGCCAGCAGTGTGGTTCCCGGGACAAGGATTCTCGATACGCAGTATTTT.

As concerns this clone: Compared with germline, one end of the junction differs, possibly owing to a read error. The V and J genes are TRBV19 and TRBJ1-2; D is ambiguous. The CDR3 loop spans 12 amino acids. Germline assignment: CDR1 LNHDA and CDR2 SQIVND (reference sequence). DNA of the CDR3: TGTGCCAGTAGTCCAATGCGGCTGGATCCATCCTTC. This translates into CASSPMRLDPSF.

V and J are TRBV25-1 and TRBJ2-1; no firm D call. V was trimmed by 8 bases and J by 6 bases, leaving 8 bases between them. Germline V gene sequence: CDR1 MGHDK, CDR2 SYGVNS. The CDR3 runs 11 residues. The CDR3 loop is CASHSRNEQFF. The CDR3 nucleotides read TGTGCCAGCCATAGTCGCAATGAGCAGTTCTTC.

The rearrangement joins TRBV6-1 to TRBJ2-5; no definite D call. This CDR3 comprises 11 residues. V was clipped by 8 bases and J by 4 bases, with 8 bases between them. CDR1 and CDR2 (germline): MNHNS, SASEGT. CDR3 sequence reads: CASSMAETQYF. For the CDR3, the DNA is TGTGCCAGCTCTATGGCAGAGACCCAGTACTTC.

This clone came up a few times. The genes are TRBV5-1 and TRBJ1-6; D gene ambiguous. V lost 4 bases and J lost 5, with 4 bases in between. The CDR3 spans 12 residues. From germline, CDR1 is SGHRS and CDR2 YFSETQ. The CDR3 is CASSRDNSPLHF. The CDR3 nucleotides are TGCGCCAGCAGCCGGGATAATTCACCCCTCCACTTT.

The CDR3 sequence is CASSFSEVGSYGYTF. CDR3 sequence (DNA): TGCGCCAGCAGCTTTAGCGAGGTTGGTTCCTATGGCTACACCTTC. V is TRBV5-1 and J is TRBJ1-2; no definite D call. Trimming took 2 bases from V and 4 from J, leaving 15 bases between them. Germline lookup yields CDR1 SGHRS and CDR2 YFSETQ. The CDR3 totals 15 residues.

This clone was counted a few times. V gene TRBV5-6 combines with J gene TRBJ1-2; D gene ambiguous. Trimming left V 2 bases short and J 7 bases short, with 6 bases between. The CDR3 has 11 amino acids. Per germline, CDR1 SGHDT and CDR2 YYEEEE. This chain's CDR3 is CASSLGGGYTF. CDR3 bases: TGTGCCAGCAGCTTAGGTGGTGGCTACACCTTC.

The table lists this clone with a few counts. CDR3 DNA: TGTGCCAGCAGTGCAGAGACAGGAGTTGGCTACACCTTC. It specifies CASSAETGVGYTF. The chain employs TRBV6-1 and TRBJ1-2, with D tentatively TRBD1 (6 bases). Germline V lookup: CDR1 MNHNS, CDR2 SASEGT. The CDR3 extends over 13 amino acids. V was pared by 4 bases and J by 7 bases, with 13 bases between.

This clone turned up a few times. The chain employs TRBV4-2 and TRBJ1-3, with no clear D. The V and J ends lost 2 bases and 1 base respectively, with 12 bases between them. The germline V gene has CDR1 LGHNA and CDR2 YNFKEQ. The CDR3 loop spans 16 amino acids. The CDR3 bases are TGTGCCAGCAGCCAAACCGACATAGGGTCTGGAAACACCATATATTTT. Its translation is CASSQTDIGSGNTIYF.

This rearrangement joins TRBV11-2 to TRBJ2-1; TRBD2 agrees at 11 bases. With V trimmed by 3 bases and J by 0 bases, 7 bases remained unmatched. CDR1 and CDR2 (germline): SGHAT, FQNNGV. The CDR3 is 18 amino acids. CDR3 nucleotide sequence: TGTGCCAGCAGCTTCCCGACTAGCGGGGAGCCCTCCTACAATGAGCAGTTCTTC. This codes for CASSFPTSGEPSYNEQFF. The whole variable domain, remainder taken from reference TRBV11-2 and TRBJ2-1, is EAGVAQSPRYKIIEKRQSVAFWCNPISGHATLYWYQQILGQGPKLLIQFQNNGVVDDSQLPKDRFSAERLKGVDSTLKIQPAKLEDSAVYLCASSFPTSGEPSYNEQFFGPGTRLTVL.

This clone came up a few times. This chain uses TRBV6-5 with TRBJ2-7; no firm D call. The CDR3 has 13 amino acids. Per germline, CDR1 MNHEY and CDR2 SVGAGI. V gave up 3 bases and J gave up 1 base, with 7 bases separating them. The CDR3 protein is CASSYTRSYEQYF. CDR3 DNA sequence: TGTGCCAGCAGTTATACCCGGTCCTACGAGCAGTACTTC.